This TCR beta chain stems from a study of OX40 agonist ivuxolimab in advanced cancers. At the level of the study: A history of anti-PD-1, anti-PD-L1 or anti-CTLA-4 therapy was acceptable, and over 30% had some. Overall study results and limits: Clonal expansion in partial responders at 0.1-3.0 mg/kg ranked among the lowest. Clonal expansion from baseline to week 6 occurred in both CD4+ and CD8+ T cells.

Profiling relied on immunoSEQ multiplex PCR, and the TCRdb table lists in-frame clones only, not all of them. The sample includes 25,000 to 30,000 clones, 80% to 90% of them seen just once. CDR1 is SGDLS and CDR2 is YYNGEE in the germline V gene. With V trimmed by 0 bases and J by 5 bases, 0 bases remained unmatched. CDR3 length equals 14 residues. Remarks on this clone: Its antigen is not identified.

The source material was CD4+ or CD8+ T cells sorted from blood, sampled in a trial of the OX40 agonist ivuxolimab. This sequence was found in an adult with an advanced solid tumor such as melanoma, head and neck, liver or kidney cancer. V usage is TRBV9 and J usage is TRBJ1-4; 8 nucleotides match TRBD1. The CDR3 DNA reads TGTGCCAGCAGCGTAGACAGGGGGAATGAAAAACTGTTTTTT. Protein product: CASSVDRGNEKLFF.